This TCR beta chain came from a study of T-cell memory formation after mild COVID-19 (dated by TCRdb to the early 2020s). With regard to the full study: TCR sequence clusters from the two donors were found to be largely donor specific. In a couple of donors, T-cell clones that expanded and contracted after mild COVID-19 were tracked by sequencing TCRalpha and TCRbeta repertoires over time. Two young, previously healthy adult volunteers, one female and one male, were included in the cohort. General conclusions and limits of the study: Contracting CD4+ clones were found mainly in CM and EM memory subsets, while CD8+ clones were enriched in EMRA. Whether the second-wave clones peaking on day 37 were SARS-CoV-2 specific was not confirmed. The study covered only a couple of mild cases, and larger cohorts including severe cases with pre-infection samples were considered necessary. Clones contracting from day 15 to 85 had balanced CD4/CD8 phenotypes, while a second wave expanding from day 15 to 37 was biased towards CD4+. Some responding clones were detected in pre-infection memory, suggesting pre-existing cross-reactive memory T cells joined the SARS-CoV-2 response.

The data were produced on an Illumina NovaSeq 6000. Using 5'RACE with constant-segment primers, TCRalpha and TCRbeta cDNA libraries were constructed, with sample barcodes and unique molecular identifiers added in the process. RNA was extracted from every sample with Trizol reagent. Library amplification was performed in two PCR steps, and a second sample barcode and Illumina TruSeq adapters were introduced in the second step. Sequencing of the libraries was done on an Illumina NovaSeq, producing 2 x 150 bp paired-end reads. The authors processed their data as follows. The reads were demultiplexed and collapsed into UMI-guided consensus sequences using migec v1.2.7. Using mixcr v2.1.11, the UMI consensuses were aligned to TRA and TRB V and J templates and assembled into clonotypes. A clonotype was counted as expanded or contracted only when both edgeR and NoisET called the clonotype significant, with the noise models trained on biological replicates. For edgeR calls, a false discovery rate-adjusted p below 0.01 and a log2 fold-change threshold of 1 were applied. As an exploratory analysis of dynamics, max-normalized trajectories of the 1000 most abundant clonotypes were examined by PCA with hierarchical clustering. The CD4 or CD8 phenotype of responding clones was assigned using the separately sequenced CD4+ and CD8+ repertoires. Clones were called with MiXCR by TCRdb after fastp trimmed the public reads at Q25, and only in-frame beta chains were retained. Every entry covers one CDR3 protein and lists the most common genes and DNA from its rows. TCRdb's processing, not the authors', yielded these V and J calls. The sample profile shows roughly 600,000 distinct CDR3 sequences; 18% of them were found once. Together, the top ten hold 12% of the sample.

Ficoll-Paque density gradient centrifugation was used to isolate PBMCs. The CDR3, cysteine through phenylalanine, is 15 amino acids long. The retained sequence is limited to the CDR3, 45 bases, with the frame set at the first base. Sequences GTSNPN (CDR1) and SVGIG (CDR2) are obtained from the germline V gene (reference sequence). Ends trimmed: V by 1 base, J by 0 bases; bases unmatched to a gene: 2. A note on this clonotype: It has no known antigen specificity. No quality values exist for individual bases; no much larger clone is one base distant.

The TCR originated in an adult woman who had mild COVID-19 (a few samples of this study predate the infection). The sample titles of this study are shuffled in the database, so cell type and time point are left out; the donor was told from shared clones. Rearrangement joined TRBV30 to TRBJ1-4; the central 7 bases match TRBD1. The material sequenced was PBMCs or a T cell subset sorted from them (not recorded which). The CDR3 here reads CAWSGGQPTNEKLFF. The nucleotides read TGTGCCTGGAGTGGGGGACAGCCAACTAATGAAAAACTGTTTTTT.